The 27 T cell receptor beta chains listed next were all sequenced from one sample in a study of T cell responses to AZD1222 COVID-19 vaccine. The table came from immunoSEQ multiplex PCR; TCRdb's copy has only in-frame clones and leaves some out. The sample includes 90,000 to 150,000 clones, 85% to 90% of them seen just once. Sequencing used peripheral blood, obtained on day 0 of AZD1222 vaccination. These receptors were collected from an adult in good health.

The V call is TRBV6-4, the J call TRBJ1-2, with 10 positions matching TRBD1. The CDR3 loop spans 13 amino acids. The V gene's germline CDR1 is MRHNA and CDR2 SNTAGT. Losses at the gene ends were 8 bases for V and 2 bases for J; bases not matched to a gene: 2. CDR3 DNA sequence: TGTGCCAGCGGACAGGGGGGAAACTATGGCTACACCTTC. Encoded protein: CASGQGGNYGYTF.

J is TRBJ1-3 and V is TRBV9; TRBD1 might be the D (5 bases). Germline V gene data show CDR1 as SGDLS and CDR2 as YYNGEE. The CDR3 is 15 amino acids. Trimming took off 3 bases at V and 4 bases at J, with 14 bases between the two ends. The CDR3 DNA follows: TGTGCCAGCAGCGCCCAAAGGGGTCCAGGAAACACCATATATTTT. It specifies CASSAQRGPGNTIYF.

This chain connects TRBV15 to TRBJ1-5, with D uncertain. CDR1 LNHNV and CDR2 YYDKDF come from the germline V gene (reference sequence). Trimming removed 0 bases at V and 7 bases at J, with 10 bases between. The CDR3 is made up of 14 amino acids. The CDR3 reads CATSRDLENQPQHF. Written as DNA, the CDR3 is TGTGCCACCAGCAGAGATTTGGAGAACCAGCCCCAGCATTTT.

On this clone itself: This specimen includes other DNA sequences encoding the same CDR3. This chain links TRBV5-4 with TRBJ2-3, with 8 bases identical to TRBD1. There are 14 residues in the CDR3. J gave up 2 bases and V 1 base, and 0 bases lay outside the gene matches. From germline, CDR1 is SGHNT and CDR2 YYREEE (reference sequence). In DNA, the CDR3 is TGTGCCAGCAGCTTGCAGGGGGCCACAGATACGCAGTATTTT. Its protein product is CASSLQGATDTQYF.

In nucleotides, the CDR3 is TGTGCCAGTAGTGAACTCCCACCCTACGAGCAGTACTTC. Amino acids: CASSELPPYEQYF. The gene calls are TRBV19 and TRBJ2-7; unclear D gene. The V gene lost 5 bases and the J gene lost 2 bases, with 10 bases spanning the gap. The CDR3 runs to 13 residues. Germline lookup yields CDR1 LNHDA and CDR2 SQIVND (reference sequence). The full variable domain, rest sourced from reference TRBV19 and TRBJ2-7, is DGGITQSPKYLFRKEGQNVTLSCEQNLNHDAMYWYRQDPGQGLRLIYYSQIVNDFQKGDIAEGYSVSREKKESFPLTVTSAQKNPTAFYLCASSELPPYEQYFGPGTRLTVT.

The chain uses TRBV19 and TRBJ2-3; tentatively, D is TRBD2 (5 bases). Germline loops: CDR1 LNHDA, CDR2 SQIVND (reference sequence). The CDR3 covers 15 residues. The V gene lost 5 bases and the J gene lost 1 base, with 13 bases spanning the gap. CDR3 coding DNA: TGTGCCAGTAGTGGAACCGGACTGCGCACAGATACGCAGTATTTT. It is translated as CASSGTGLRTDTQYF.

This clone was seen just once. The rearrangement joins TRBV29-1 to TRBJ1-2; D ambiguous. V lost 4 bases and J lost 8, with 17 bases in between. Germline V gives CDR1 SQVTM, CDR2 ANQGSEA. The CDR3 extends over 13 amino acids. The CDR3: CSVGTQPLAGYTF. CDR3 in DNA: TGCAGCGTTGGAACGCAACCTCTCGCGGGCTACACCTTC. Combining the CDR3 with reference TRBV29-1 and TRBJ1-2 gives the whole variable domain SAVISQKPSRDICQRGTSLTIQCQVDSQVTMMFWYRQQPGQSLTLIATANQGSEATYESGFVIDKFPISRPNLTFSTLTVSNMSPEDSSIYLCSVGTQPLAGYTFGSGTRLTVV.

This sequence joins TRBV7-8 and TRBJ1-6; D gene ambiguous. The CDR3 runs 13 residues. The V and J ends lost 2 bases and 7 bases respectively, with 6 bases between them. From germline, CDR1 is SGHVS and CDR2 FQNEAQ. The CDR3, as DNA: TGTGCCAGCAGCTTACGGAGAAATTCACCCCTCCACTTT. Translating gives CASSLRRNSPLHF. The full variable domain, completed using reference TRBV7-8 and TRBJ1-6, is GAGVSQSPRYKVAKRGQDVALRCDPISGHVSLFWYQQALGQGPEFLTYFQNEAQLDKSGLPSDRFFAERPEGSVSTLKIQRTQQEDSAVYLCASSLRRNSPLHFGNGTRLTVT.

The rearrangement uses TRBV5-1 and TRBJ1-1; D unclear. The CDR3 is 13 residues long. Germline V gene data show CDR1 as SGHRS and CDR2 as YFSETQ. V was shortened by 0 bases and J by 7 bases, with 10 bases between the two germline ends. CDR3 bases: TGCGCCAGCAGCTTGGACGTCCTAGGTGAAGCTTTCTTT. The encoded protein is CASSLDVLGEAFF.

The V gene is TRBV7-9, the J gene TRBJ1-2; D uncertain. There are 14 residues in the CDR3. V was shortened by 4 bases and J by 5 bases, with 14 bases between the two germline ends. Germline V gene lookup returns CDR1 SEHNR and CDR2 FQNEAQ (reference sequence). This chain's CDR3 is CASSSVDGYYGYTF. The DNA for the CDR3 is TGTGCCAGCAGCTCTGTGGACGGTTATTATGGCTACACCTTC.

CDR3 sequence reads: CASSFIGSNYGYTF. CDR3 sequence (DNA): TGTGCCAGCAGCTTTATCGGGTCTAACTATGGCTACACCTTC. The chain uses TRBV5-6 and TRBJ1-2, with no clear D. Germline CDR1 and CDR2: SGHDT and YYEEEE. The CDR3 consists of 14 residues. The germline V and J ends were trimmed by 2 bases and 0 bases, with 8 bases remaining between them. The full variable domain, completed using reference TRBV5-6 and TRBJ1-2, is DAGVTQSPTHLIKTRGQQVTLRCSPKSGHDTVSWYQQALGQGPQFIFQYYEEEERQRGNFPDRFSGHQFPNYSSELNVNALLLGDSALYLCASSFIGSNYGYTFGSGTRLTVV.

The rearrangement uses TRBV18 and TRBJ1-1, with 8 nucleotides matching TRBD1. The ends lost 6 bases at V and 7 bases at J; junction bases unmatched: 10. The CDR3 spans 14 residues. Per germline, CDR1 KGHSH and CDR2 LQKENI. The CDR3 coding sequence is TGTGCCAGCTCCCGGACAGGGAGCTCCGATGAAGCTTTCTTT. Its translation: CASSRTGSSDEAFF.

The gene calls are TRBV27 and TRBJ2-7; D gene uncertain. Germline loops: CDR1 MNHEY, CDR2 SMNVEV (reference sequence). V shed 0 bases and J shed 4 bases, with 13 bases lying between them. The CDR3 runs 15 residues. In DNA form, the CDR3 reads TGTGCCAGCAGTTTATCGAGCCGGAGTGGATACGAGCAGTACTTC. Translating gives CASSLSSRSGYEQYF.

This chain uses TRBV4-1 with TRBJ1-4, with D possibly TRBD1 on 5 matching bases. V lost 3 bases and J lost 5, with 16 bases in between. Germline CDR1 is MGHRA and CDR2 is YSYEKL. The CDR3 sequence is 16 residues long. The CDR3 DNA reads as TGCGCCAGCAGCCATAGGGCGGGGGACCTAAATGAAAAACTGTTTTTT. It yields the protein CASSHRAGDLNEKLFF.

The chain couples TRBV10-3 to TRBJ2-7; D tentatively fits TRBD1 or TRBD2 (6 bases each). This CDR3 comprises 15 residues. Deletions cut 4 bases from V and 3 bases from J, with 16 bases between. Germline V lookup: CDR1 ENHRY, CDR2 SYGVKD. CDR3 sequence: CAISGGPGEDYEQYF. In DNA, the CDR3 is TGTGCCATCAGTGGGGGCCCAGGGGAGGACTACGAGCAGTACTTC.

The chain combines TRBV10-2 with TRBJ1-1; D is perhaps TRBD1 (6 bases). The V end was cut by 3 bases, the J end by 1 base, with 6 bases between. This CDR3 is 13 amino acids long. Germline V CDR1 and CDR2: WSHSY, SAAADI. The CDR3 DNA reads TGCGCCAGCAGTGACAGGGGGAACACTGAAGCTTTCTTT. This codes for CASSDRGNTEAFF.

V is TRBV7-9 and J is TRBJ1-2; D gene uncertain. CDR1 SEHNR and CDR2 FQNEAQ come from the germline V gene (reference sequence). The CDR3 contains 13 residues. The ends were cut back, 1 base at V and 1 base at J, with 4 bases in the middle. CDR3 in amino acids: CASSLGNNYGYTF. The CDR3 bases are TGTGCCAGCAGCTTAGGGAATAACTATGGCTACACCTTC.

This chain's CDR3 is CASSQDLINTGELFF. DNA of the CDR3: TGCGCCAGCAGCCAAGATCTGATCAACACCGGGGAGCTGTTTTTT. The chain joins TRBV4-3 to TRBJ2-2; D remains ambiguous. The germline CDR1 and CDR2 sequences are LGHNA and YSLEER. The ends were cut back, 0 bases at V and 2 bases at J, with 7 bases in the middle. CDR3 length: 15 amino acids.

The CDR3 DNA is TGTGCCAGCAGCCCATCGCGGGACACCGGGGAGCTGTTTTTT. This gives the protein CASSPSRDTGELFF. The V and J genes are TRBV7-3 and TRBJ2-2, with TRBD2 as a possible D gene (5 bases). Germline assignment: CDR1 SGHTA and CDR2 FQGTGA. V was shortened by 5 bases and J by 3 bases, with 10 bases between the two germline ends. This CDR3 is built from 14 residues.

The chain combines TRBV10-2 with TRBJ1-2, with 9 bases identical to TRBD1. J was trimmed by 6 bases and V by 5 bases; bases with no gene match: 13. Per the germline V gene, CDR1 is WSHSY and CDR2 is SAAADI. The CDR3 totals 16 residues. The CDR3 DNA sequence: TGCGCCAGCAGTCACCTCGGGGGACAGGGATTGGATGGCTACACCTTC. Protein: CASSHLGGQGLDGYTF.

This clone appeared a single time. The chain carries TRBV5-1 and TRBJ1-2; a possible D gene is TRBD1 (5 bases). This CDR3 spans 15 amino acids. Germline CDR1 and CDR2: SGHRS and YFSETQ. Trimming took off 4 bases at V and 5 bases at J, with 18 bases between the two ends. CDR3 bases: TGCGCCAGCAGCCCCACCGGTGGGGCCCTATATGGCTACACCTTC. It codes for CASSPTGGALYGYTF.

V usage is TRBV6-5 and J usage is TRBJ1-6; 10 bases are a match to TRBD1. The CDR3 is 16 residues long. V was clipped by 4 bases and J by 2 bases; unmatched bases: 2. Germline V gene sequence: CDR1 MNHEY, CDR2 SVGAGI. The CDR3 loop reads CASSSGTGAYNSPLHF. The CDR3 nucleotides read TGTGCCAGCAGTTCGGGGACAGGGGCCTATAATTCACCCCTCCACTTT.

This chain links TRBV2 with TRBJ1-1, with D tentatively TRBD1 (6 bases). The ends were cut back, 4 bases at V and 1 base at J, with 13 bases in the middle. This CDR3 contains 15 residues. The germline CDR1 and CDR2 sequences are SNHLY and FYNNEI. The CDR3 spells CASSAQGGENTEAFF. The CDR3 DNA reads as TGTGCCAGCAGTGCACAGGGTGGGGAGAACACTGAAGCTTTCTTT.

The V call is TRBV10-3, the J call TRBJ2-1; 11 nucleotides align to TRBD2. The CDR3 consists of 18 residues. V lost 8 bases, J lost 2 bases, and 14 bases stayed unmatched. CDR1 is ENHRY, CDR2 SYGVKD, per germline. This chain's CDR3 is CAILAGGPITSTYNEQFF. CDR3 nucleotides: TGTGCCATCCTAGCGGGGGGCCCGATTACCTCCACCTACAATGAGCAGTTCTTC.

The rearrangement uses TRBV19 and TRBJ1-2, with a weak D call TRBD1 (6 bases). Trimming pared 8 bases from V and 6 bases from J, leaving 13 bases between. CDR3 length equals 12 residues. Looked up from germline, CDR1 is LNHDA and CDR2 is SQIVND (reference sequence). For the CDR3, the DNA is TGTGCCAGTGCAGGGGATTGGAATGGCTACACCTTC. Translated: CASAGDWNGYTF.

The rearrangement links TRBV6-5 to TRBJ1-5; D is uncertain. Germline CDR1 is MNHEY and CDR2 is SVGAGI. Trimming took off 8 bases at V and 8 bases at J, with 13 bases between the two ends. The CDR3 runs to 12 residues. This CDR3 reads CASGNWVKPQHF. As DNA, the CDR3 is TGTGCCAGCGGCAACTGGGTTAAGCCCCAGCATTTT.

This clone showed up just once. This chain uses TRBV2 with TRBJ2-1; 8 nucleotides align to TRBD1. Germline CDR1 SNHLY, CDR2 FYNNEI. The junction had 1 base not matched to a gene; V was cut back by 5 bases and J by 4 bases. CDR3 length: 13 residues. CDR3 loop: CASSRQGYNEQFF. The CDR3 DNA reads TGTGCCAGCAGTCGACAGGGGTACAATGAGCAGTTCTTC. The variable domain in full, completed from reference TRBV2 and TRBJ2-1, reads EPEVTQTPSHQVTQMGQEVILRCVPISNHLYFYWYRQILGQKVEFLVSFYNNEISEKSEIFDDQFSVERPDGSNFTLKIRSTKLEDSAMYFCASSRQGYNEQFFGPGTRLTVL.